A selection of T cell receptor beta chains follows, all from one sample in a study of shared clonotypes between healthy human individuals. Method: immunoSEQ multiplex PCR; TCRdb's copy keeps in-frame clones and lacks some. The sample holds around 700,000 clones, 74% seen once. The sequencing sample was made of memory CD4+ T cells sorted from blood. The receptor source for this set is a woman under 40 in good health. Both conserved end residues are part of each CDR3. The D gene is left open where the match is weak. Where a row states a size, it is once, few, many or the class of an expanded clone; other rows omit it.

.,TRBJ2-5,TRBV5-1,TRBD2,CASSPGTSKETQYF,TGCGCCAGCAGCCCCGGGACTAGCAAAGAGACCCAGTACTTC
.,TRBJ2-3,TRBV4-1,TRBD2,CASSQDRGLDTDTQYF,TGCGCCAGCAGCCAAGATAGAGGACTAGACACAGATACGCAGTATTTT
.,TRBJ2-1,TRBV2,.,CASSEWGNYEQFF,TGTGCCAGCAGTGAATGGGGGAACTATGAGCAGTTCTTC
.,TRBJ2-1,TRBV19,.,CASSIPPHNEQFF,TGTGCCAGTAGTATTCCCCCTCACAATGAGCAGTTCTTC
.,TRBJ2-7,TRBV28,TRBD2,CASSEASGTIYEQYF,TGTGCCAGCAGTGAGGCATCCGGGACTATATACGAGCAGTACTTC
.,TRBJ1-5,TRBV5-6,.,CASSLRALGDNQPQHF,TGTGCCAGCAGCTTGAGGGCATTGGGTGACAATCAGCCCCAGCATTTT
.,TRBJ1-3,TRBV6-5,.,CASSVTGGNTIYF,TGTGCCAGCAGTGTAACAGGGGGAAACACCATATATTTT
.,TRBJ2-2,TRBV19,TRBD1,CASNRPGQGWTGELFF,TGTGCCAGTAACAGACCGGGACAGGGGTGGACCGGGGAGCTGTTTTTT
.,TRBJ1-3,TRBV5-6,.,CASSLWGQSSGNTIYF,TGTGCCAGCAGCTTGTGGGGGCAGAGCTCTGGAAACACCATATATTTT
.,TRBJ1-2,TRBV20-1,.,CSAGEGVGYTF,TGCAGTGCAGGGGAGGGGGTTGGCTACACCTTC
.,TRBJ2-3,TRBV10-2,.,CASSPQGRTDTQYF,TGCGCCAGCAGTCCCCAGGGAAGGACAGATACGCAGTATTTT
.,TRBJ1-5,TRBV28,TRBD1,CATEDRGNQPQHF,TGTGCCACCGAGGACAGGGGGAATCAGCCCCAGCATTTT
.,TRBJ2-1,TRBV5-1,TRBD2,CASGASGGYNEQFF,TGCGCCAGTGGGGCTAGCGGGGGTTACAATGAGCAGTTCTTC
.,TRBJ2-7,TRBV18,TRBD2,CASSLAGGTSYEQYF,TGTGCCAGCTCGTTAGCGGGAGGCACGTCCTACGAGCAGTACTTC
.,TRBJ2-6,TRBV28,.,CASSFPGTTGANVLTF,TGTGCCAGCAGTTTCCCAGGGACCACTGGGGCCAACGTCCTGACTTTC
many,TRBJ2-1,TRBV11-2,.,CASSPGAYPYNEQFF,TGTGCCAGCAGCCCTGGGGCTTACCCCTACAATGAGCAGTTCTTC
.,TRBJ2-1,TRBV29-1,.,CSVGAGPLYNEQFF,TGCAGCGTTGGCGCGGGACCCCTTTACAATGAGCAGTTCTTC
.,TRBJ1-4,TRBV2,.,CASRVGAEKLFF,TGTGCCAGCAGAGTGGGGGCTGAAAAACTGTTTTTT
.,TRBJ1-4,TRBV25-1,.,CASSEPLQEDYFREKLFF,TGTGCCAGCAGTGAACCTCTCCAGGAGGATTACTTCAGGGAAAAACTGTTTTTT
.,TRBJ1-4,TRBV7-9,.,CASTTGSYEKLFF,TGTGCCAGCACAACAGGGTCATATGAAAAACTGTTTTTT
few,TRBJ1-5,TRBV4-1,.,CASSQDDSNQPQHF,TGCGCCAGCAGCCAGGATGATAGCAATCAGCCCCAGCATTTT
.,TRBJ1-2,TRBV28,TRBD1,CASSPRTGRGYTF,TGTGCCAGCAGCCCACGGACAGGGCGTGGCTACACCTTC
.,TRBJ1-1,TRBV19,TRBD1,CASTVPGQGRRIF,TGTGCCAGTACTGTCCCGGGACAGGGTAGGAGGATATTT
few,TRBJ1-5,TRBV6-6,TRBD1,CASTSRVDRRIQPQHF,TGTGCCAGCACCTCCCGTGTGGACAGGAGAATTCAGCCCCAGCATTTT
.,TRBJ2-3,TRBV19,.,CASSRAHGDTQYF,TGTGCCAGTAGTCGGGCCCACGGCGATACGCAGTATTTT
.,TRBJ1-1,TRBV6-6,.,CATIGTGRDTEAFF,TGTGCCACTATAGGGACTGGGCGAGACACTGAAGCTTTCTTT
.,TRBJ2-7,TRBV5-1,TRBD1,CASSLAGTGTYEQYF,TGCGCCAGCAGCTTGGCCGGGACAGGAACCTACGAGCAGTACTTC
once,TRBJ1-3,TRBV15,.,CATSRDGGSFGNTIYF,TGTGCCACCAGCAGAGATGGCGGAAGTTTTGGAAACACCATATATTTT
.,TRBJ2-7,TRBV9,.,CASSVVPGAPSYEQYF,TGTGCCAGCAGCGTAGTCCCCGGGGCCCCCTCCTACGAGCAGTACTTC
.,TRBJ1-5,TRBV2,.,CASSEARAGVFGDSNQPQHF,TGTGCCAGCAGTGAAGCAAGGGCAGGTGTCTTTGGGGATAGCAATCAGCCCCAGCATTTT
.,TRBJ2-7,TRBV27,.,CASSFGGANEQYF,TGTGCCAGCAGTTTCGGGGGAGCAAACGAGCAGTACTTC
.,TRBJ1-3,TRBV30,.,CAWSDRTPNTIYF,TGTGCCTGGAGTGACAGGACCCCCAACACCATATATTTT
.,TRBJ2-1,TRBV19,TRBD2,CASSSLAETYNEQFF,TGTGCCAGTAGTTCCCTAGCGGAGACGTACAATGAGCAGTTCTTC
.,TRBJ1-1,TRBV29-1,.,CSVSPGVAARTEAFF,TGCAGCGTTTCTCCAGGGGTTGCGGCCCGTACTGAAGCTTTCTTT
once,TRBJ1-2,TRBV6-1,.,CASSEARISPYGYTF,TGTGCCAGCAGTGAAGCTAGAATCAGTCCGTATGGCTACACCTTC
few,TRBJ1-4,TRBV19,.,CASTGTSPEKLFF,TGTGCCAGTACGGGCACGTCGCCGGAAAAACTGTTTTTT
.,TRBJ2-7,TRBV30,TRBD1,CAWRPGTGNYEQYF,TGTGCCTGGAGACCGGGGACAGGGAACTACGAGCAGTACTTC
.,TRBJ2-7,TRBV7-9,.,CASSSLSITPEQYF,TGTGCCAGCAGCTCCCTCAGTATTACGCCCGAGCAGTACTTC
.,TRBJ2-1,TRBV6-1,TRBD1,CASRRQGPYNEQFF,TGTGCCAGCAGAAGACAGGGGCCTTACAATGAGCAGTTCTTC
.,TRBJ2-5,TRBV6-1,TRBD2,CASSGLGSGEQYF,TGTGCCAGCTCGGGACTAGGCAGTGGTGAGCAGTACTTC
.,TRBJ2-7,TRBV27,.,CASRQRDSHQGEQYF,TGTGCCAGCAGACAGAGGGACTCCCACCAGGGCGAGCAGTACTTC
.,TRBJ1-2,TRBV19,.,CASSTHGPANYGYTF,TGTGCCAGTAGTACACACGGACCGGCGAACTATGGCTACACCTTC
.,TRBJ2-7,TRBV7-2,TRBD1,CASSLGTGYEQYF,TGTGCCAGCAGCTTAGGGACAGGGTACGAGCAGTACTTC
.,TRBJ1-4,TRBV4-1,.,CASRRPGANEKLFF,TGCGCCAGCAGGCGACCAGGGGCTAATGAAAAACTGTTTTTT
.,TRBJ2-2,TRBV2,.,CASRRQNTGELFF,TGTGCCAGCAGGAGACAGAACACCGGGGAGCTGTTTTTT
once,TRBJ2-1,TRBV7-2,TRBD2,CASSLETSGAYNEQFF,TGTGCCAGCAGCTTAGAAACTAGCGGGGCCTACAATGAGCAGTTCTTC
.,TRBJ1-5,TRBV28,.,CASTAGNNQPQHF,TGTGCCAGCACGGCAGGGAACAATCAGCCCCAGCATTTT
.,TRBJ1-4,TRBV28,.,CASSLSGMGYNEKLFF,TGTGCCAGCAGTTTATCAGGGATGGGGTATAATGAAAAACTGTTTTTT
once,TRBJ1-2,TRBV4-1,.,CASSPRTGYTF,TGCGCCAGCAGCCCACGGACGGGCTACACCTTC